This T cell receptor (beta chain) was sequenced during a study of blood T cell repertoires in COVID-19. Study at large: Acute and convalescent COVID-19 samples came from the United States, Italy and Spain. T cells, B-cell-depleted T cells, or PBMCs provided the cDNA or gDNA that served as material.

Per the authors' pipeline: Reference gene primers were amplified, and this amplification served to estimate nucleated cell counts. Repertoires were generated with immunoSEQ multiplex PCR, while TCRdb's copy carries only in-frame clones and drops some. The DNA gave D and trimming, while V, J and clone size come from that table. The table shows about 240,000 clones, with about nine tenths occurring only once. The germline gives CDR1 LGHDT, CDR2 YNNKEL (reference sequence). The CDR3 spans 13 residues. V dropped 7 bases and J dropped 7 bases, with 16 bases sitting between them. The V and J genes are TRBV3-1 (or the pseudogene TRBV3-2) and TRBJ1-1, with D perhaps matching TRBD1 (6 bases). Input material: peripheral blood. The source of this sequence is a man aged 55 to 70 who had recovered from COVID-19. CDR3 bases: TGTGCCAGCACCCCGGGGGGGCTCTATGAAGCTTTCTTT. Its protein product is CASTPGGLYEAFF.